This entry lists 9 T cell receptor beta chains sequenced from one sample in a study of blood T cell repertoires in COVID-19. Using immunoSEQ multiplex PCR, the repertoire was profiled, and TCRdb retains in-frame clones only, with some absent. Among 270,000 or so clones listed, 65% to 85% were seen once. Source material: peripheral blood. These TCRs come from a human donor with COVID-19, enrolled during active disease. The donor label of this sample is uncertain.

The chain carries TRBV6-1 and TRBJ2-2; 8 positions match TRBD1. The CDR3 has 14 amino acids. The germline V gene encodes CDR1 MNHNS and CDR2 SASEGT. Unmatched junction bases numbered 0, after V lost 3 bases and J lost 3 bases. CDR3 DNA: TGTGCCAGCAGTGACAGGGGGCACACCGGGGAGCTGTTTTTT. This gives the protein CASSDRGHTGELFF.

The chain recombines TRBV7-3 with TRBJ2-1; TRBD2 agrees at 14 bases. The CDR3 covers 19 residues. Germline trimming cut 4 bases from V and 2 bases from J; bases unmatched to any gene: 10. CDR1 is SGHTA, CDR2 FQGTGA, per germline. CDR3 coding DNA: TGTGCCAGCAGCTCCTTATCAGGGACTAGCGGGAGTACCTACAATGAGCAGTTCTTC. Its translation: CASSSLSGTSGSTYNEQFF.

V usage is TRBV6-5 and J usage is TRBJ2-1, with TRBD1 matching over 9 bases. J lost 8 bases, V lost 5 bases, and 4 bases had no gene match. Germline lookup yields CDR1 MNHEY and CDR2 SVGAGI. The CDR3 length is 13 residues. Written as DNA, the CDR3 is TGTGCCAGCAGTCGGACAGGGGAGTATGAGCAGTTCTTC. This translates into CASSRTGEYEQFF.

The chain employs TRBV29-1 and TRBJ2-1; D uncertain. The CDR3 extends over 17 amino acids. Trimming left V 3 bases short and J 0 bases short, with 18 bases between. Germline V gene sequence: CDR1 SQVTM, CDR2 ANQGSEA. CDR3 loop: CSVDTKVTLSSYNEQFF. As DNA, the CDR3 is TGCAGCGTTGATACGAAGGTGACACTGAGCTCCTACAATGAGCAGTTCTTC.

V gene TRBV19 combines with J gene TRBJ2-7; 9 bases match TRBD1. CDR1 is LNHDA and CDR2 is SQIVND in the germline V gene (reference sequence). The trim removed 4 bases at V and 3 bases at J, leaving 4 bases unmatched. The CDR3 runs 14 residues. The CDR3 protein is CASSKGQGDYEQYF. CDR3 DNA: TGTGCCAGTAGTAAGGGACAGGGAGACTACGAGCAGTACTTC.

V is TRBV29-1 and J is TRBJ1-1; 9 bases align to TRBD1. Germline assignment: CDR1 SQVTM and CDR2 ANQGSEA. This CDR3 is built from 12 residues. The V and J ends lost 7 bases and 6 bases, in that order; junction bases with no gene match: 6. CDR3 protein: CSDRGRRSEAFF. The DNA for the CDR3 is TGCAGCGACAGGGGGCGCCGATCTGAAGCTTTCTTT.

The chain is built from TRBV7-8 and TRBJ2-3; tentatively, D is TRBD2 (6 bases). Germline assignment: CDR1 SGHVS and CDR2 FQNEAQ. The CDR3 consists of 15 residues. Trimming cost V 8 bases and J 2 bases, with 17 bases left between them. CDR3 coding DNA: TGTGCCAGCTTTGAGGCGGGATCTCCCACAGATACGCAGTATTTT. It translates to CASFEAGSPTDTQYF. The variable domain in full, completed from reference TRBV7-8 and TRBJ2-3, reads GAGVSQSPRYKVAKRGQDVALRCDPISGHVSLFWYQQALGQGPEFLTYFQNEAQLDKSGLPSDRFFAERPEGSVSTLKIQRTQQEDSAVYLCASFEAGSPTDTQYFGPGTRLTVL.

This clone came up once. The chain recombines TRBV9 with TRBJ1-4; the D gene is possibly TRBD1 (5 bases). Looked up from germline, CDR1 is SGDLS and CDR2 is YYNGEE. Trimming left V 0 bases short and J 0 bases short, with 9 bases between. The CDR3 has 16 residues. The CDR3 sequence is CASSVGPGSTNEKLFF. The CDR3 DNA is TGTGCCAGCAGCGTAGGTCCAGGGTCAACTAATGAAAAACTGTTTTTT.

The chain employs TRBV6-2 or TRBV6-3 and TRBJ2-3; 12 bases are shared with TRBD2. The trim removed 5 bases at V and 4 bases at J, leaving 7 bases unmatched. Germline V gives CDR1 MNHEY, CDR2 SVGEGT. The CDR3 sequence is 16 residues long. Here the CDR3 reads CASSARLAGASDTQYF. In DNA form, the CDR3 reads TGTGCCAGCAGTGCCCGACTAGCGGGAGCCTCAGATACGCAGTATTTT.